A single T cell receptor (beta chain) is shown here with its context. This sample is part of a study of CD8 T cells in Susac syndrome. Reverse transcription of roughly 0.5 to 1 ug RNA was performed with random hexamers. By means of immunoSEQ multiplex PCR, TCR beta CDR3 spanning 54 Vbeta and 13 Jbeta underwent amplification. A single record per CDR3 protein comes from TCRdb applying MiXCR to the immunoSEQ multiplex PCR reads. Of some 150,000 distinct CDR3 sequences listed, 85% to 95% were seen once; the top ten hold 0.14%. Germline V gives CDR1 MGHDK, CDR2 SYGVNS. V was cut by 1 base and J by 2 bases, with 12 bases left in between. CDR3 length equals 16 residues.

The chain couples TRBV25-1 to TRBJ2-1, with D tentatively TRBD2 (5 bases). This receptor was taken from a human donor with Susac syndrome. Sequencing used CD4+ T cells from PBMCs. The CDR3 loop reads CASSEFAAEAYNEQFF. CDR3 in DNA: TGTGCCAGCAGTGAATTCGCAGCGGAGGCCTACAATGAGCAGTTCTTC.